Described below is a single TCR beta chain sequence and its context. Its antigen remains unknown. The germline gives CDR1 SQVTM, CDR2 ANQGSEA. The CDR3 runs 17 residues. V was clipped by 1 base and J by 6 bases; unmatched bases: 10. This specimen belongs to a study of OX40 agonist ivuxolimab in advanced cancers. Study results and caveats: Nonresponders, in some cases, also had low normalized T-cell clonal expansion.

TCRdb keeps only in-frame clones here, not all; method: immunoSEQ multiplex PCR. The data contain some 100,000 clones, 90% of them singletons. The chain recombines TRBV29-1 with TRBJ2-3; 13 nucleotides line up with TRBD2. The TCR sequence derives from an adult with an advanced solid tumor such as melanoma, head and neck, liver or kidney cancer. The input for sequencing was CD4+ or CD8+ T cells sorted from blood, taken in a trial of the OX40 agonist ivuxolimab. Written as DNA, the CDR3 is TGCAGCGTTGAAGGCCGGACTAGCGGGAGCCCCCCCGATACGCAGTATTTT. As protein: CSVEGRTSGSPPDTQYF.